Presented here are 15 T cell receptor beta chains from one specimen sequenced in a study of tumor-infiltrating lymphocytes in primary liver carcinoma. Scientists recovered RNA and DNA together from roughly 20-30 mg of unsorted bulk tissue. TCR beta cDNA was prepared out of roughly 0.45 ug total RNA by means of a constant-region primer. What produced the TCR beta libraries was three nested multiplex PCR rounds using slightly modified ARM-PCR. The two initial PCR rounds, nine to eleven cycles each, used TRBV1-TRBV30 forward and C-beta reverse primers. TCRdb re-derived calls from the multiplex PCR reads in MiXCR, one entry per CDR3 protein. This table holds about 190,000 distinct CDR3 sequences, over 80% found once. Sequencing was done on a sample of tumor tissue from primary liver carcinoma. These receptors originate from a man aged 35 to 55 with primary liver carcinoma and hepatitis B virus infection.

Note on this clonotype: One end of the junction varies from germline; a read error may be responsible. The J gene is TRBJ2-7, the V gene TRBV29-1; 7 bases line up with TRBD1. The germline V gene encodes CDR1 SQVTM and CDR2 ANQGSEA. This CDR3 spans 11 amino acids. In DNA form, the CDR3 reads TGCAACGTTAGCGACAGGGACGAGCAGTACTTC. Protein: CNVSDRDEQYF.

Note on this clonotype: The junction does not match germline at one end; this may be a read error. J is TRBJ2-6 and V is TRBV14, with D possibly TRBD1 on 5 matching bases. The CDR3 sequence is 15 residues long. Germline CDR1 SGHDN, CDR2 FVKESK. For the CDR3, the DNA is TGTACCAGCAGCCAAGGTGCAGCTGGGGCCAATGTCCTGACTTTC. Amino acids: CTSSQGAAGANVLTF.

The J gene is TRBJ2-1, the V gene TRBV5-1; 12 nucleotides match TRBD2. V lost 2 bases and J lost 2; bases outside the gene matches: 2. Per germline, CDR1 SGHRS and CDR2 YFSETQ. The CDR3 spans 16 residues. The CDR3 nucleotides read TGCGCCAGCAGCTTCGGACTAGCGGGGACCTACAATGAGCAGTTCTTC. It yields the protein CASSFGLAGTYNEQFF.

The table lists this clonotype with many counts. The chain has TRBV28 and TRBJ2-6; tentatively, D is TRBD1 or TRBD2 (6 bases each). CDR3 length equals 17 residues. With 6 bases removed from V and 2 bases from J, the gap between germline ends came to 17 bases. The germline V gene encodes CDR1 MDHEN and CDR2 SYDVKM. The CDR3 region has the DNA TGTGCCAGCAGCCGTTCTTTGGGGGGCGCTGGGGCCAACGTCCTGACTTTC. This encodes CASSRSLGGAGANVLTF. The whole variable domain, filled in from reference TRBV28 and TRBJ2-6, reads DVKVTQSSRYLVKRTGEKVFLECVQDMDHENMFWYRQDPGLGLRLIYFSYDVKMKEKGDIPEGYSVSREKKERFSLILESASTNQTSMYLCASSRSLGGAGANVLTFGAGSRLTVL.

In regard to this clonotype: At one end the junction does not follow the germline gene, possibly because of a read error. The J gene is TRBJ2-2, the V gene TRBV6-2 or TRBV6-3, with D perhaps matching TRBD1 or TRBD2 (5 bases each). The CDR3 is 15 amino acids. Per the germline V gene, CDR1 is MNHEY and CDR2 is SVGEGT. The CDR3 is CASSYTGATYGELFF. CDR3 nucleotide sequence: TGTGCCAGTAGTTACACCGGGGCCACATACGGGGAGCTGTTTTTT.

Remarks on this clonotype: One junction end does not reproduce the germline sequence, and a read error may be involved. This chain links TRBV11-3 with TRBJ1-1; D gene uncertain. The length of the CDR3 is 15 residues. Germline V gene lookup returns CDR1 SGHNT and CDR2 YENEEA. CDR3 sequence: CASSLGSAWGTEALF. CDR3 in DNA: TGTGCCAGCAGCCTAGGATCCGCTTGGGGTACTGAAGCTTTATTT.

Notes on this clonotype: Its ends do not fully match the called genes, so a read error is possible. This sequence joins TRBV29-1 and TRBJ1-1; D remains unclear. The germline CDR1 and CDR2 sequences are SQVTM and ANQGSEA. The CDR3 loop spans 15 amino acids. The CDR3 coding sequence is TGCAGCGTTCGGGTGGGGTGGGGATTGAACACTGAAGCTTTCTTC. It specifies CSVRVGWGLNTEAFF.

In the case of this clonotype: The junction does not match germline at one end; this may be a read error. V is TRBV7-9 and J is TRBJ2-1; D is uncertain. CDR1 SEHNR and CDR2 FQNEAQ come from the germline V gene (reference sequence). The CDR3 consists of 14 residues. CDR3 sequence (DNA): TGTGCCAGCATCTTAGAAGGTAGTCGGTCTGAACAGTTCTTC. This sequence encodes CASILEGSRSEQFF.

The chain has TRBV7-9 and TRBJ2-5; D uncertain. The CDR3 has 11 amino acids. Between the trimmed V and J ends, which lost 5 bases and 9 bases, there was a span of 10 bases. In germline, CDR1 is SEHNR, CDR2 FQNEAQ (reference sequence). In nucleotides, the CDR3 is TGTGCCAGCAGCCGGAAAGAAGCCCAGTACTTC. It encodes CASSRKEAQYF. The whole variable domain, remainder taken from reference TRBV7-9 and TRBJ2-5, is DTGVSQNPRHKITKRGQNVTFRCDPISEHNRLYWYRQTLGQGPEFLTYFQNEAQLEKSRLLSDRFSAERPKGSFSTLEIQRTEQGDSAMYLCASSRKEAQYFGPGTRLLVL.

This clonotype was seen many times. The genes are TRBV5-1 and TRBJ2-3; 7 bases agree with TRBD2. Germline CDR1 and CDR2: SGHRS and YFSETQ. V lost 2 bases, J lost 0 bases, and 9 bases stayed unmatched. The CDR3 is 17 residues long. In DNA form, the CDR3 reads TGCGCCAGCAGCTTAACGGGAGGCCTCCCTAGCACAGATACGCAGTATTTT. Residues: CASSLTGGLPSTDTQYF.

Note on this clonotype: Germline and junction disagree at one end, which may indicate a read error. This chain links TRBV12-3 or TRBV12-4 with TRBJ2-7; TRBD1 matches at 7 bases. The CDR3 spans 15 residues. The CDR3 nucleotides are TGTGTCAGCAAACCGGAACAGGGGATCTCCTACGAGCAGTACTTC. Translating it yields CVSKPEQGISYEQYF.

The chain employs TRBV10-2 and TRBJ2-5, with D tentatively TRBD2 (6 bases). Germline CDR1 and CDR2: WSHSY and SAAADI. Trimming shortened V by 4 bases and J by 2 bases, and 17 bases separated the two germline ends. The length of the CDR3 is 16 residues. The DNA for the CDR3 is TGCGCCAGCAGTGCCGGGTCACTAGCAGATCAAGAGACCCAGTACTTC. It is translated as CASSAGSLADQETQYF.

Note on this clonotype: Because it lacks the conserved phenylalanine or tryptophan at the end, this CDR3 is likely a read error. The genes are TRBV6-6 and TRBJ2-1; TRBD2 is a possible D gene (6 bases). Germline assignment: CDR1 MNHNY and CDR2 SVGAGI (reference sequence). The V end lost 2 bases, the J end lost 4 bases, and 12 bases lay between the germline ends. The CDR3 loop spans 15 amino acids. CDR3 nucleotides: TGTGCCAGCAGTTACCCGGGAGACGCGTACAATGAGCAGTTCCTC. Its translation: CASSYPGDAYNEQFL.

The rearrangement uses TRBV6-5 and TRBJ2-7; D gene unclear. Trimming cost V 4 bases and J 4 bases, with 8 bases left between them. Per the germline V gene, CDR1 is MNHEY and CDR2 is SVGAGI. The CDR3 is 12 amino acids. The CDR3 DNA reads as TGTGCCAGCAGTTCATCAGTGTACGAGCAGTACTTC. Encoded protein: CASSSSVYEQYF.

A remark on this clonotype: One junction end disagrees with the germline gene, perhaps due to a read error. J is TRBJ2-4 and V is TRBV28; D is perhaps TRBD1 (6 bases). Per germline, CDR1 MDHEN and CDR2 SYDVKM. This CDR3 has 14 residues. CDR3 residues: CVSRGDRSKNIQYF. CDR3 nucleotide sequence: TGTGTCAGCAGAGGCGACAGGTCCAAAAACATTCAGTACTTC. Drawing the rest from reference TRBV28 and TRBJ2-4, the complete variable domain is DVKVTQSSRYLVKRTGEKVFLECVQDMDHENMFWYRQDPGLGLRLIYFSYDVKMKEKGDIPEGYSVSREKKERFSLILESASTNQTSMYLCVSRGDRSKNIQYFGAGTRLSVL.